Listed here is a single T cell receptor beta chain. This sample stems from a study of blood T cell repertoires in COVID-19. Study in general: The cDNA or gDNA used as material had been derived from T cells, B-cell-depleted T cells, or PBMCs.

This CDR3 comprises 15 residues. Germline V gene data show CDR1 as WNHNN and CDR2 as SYGVQD (reference sequence). Trimming took 0 bases from V and 2 from J, leaving 8 bases between them. The repertoire was sequenced with immunoSEQ multiplex PCR; TCRdb's copy has only in-frame clones and lacks some. The table has 40,000 or so clones, approximately 86% seen once. The source of this sequence is a middle-aged man with active COVID-19. Sequencing used peripheral blood. This chain connects TRBV10-1 to TRBJ1-5; D remains ambiguous. The CDR3 loop reads CASSESGDGNQPQHF. The CDR3 coding sequence is TGCGCCAGCAGTGAGTCTGGAGACGGCAATCAGCCCCAGCATTTT.